Each of the 6 T cell receptor beta chains below was sequenced from the same sample in a study of cytomegalovirus exposure and HLA in healthy donors. The PCR contained 60 Vbeta and 13 Jbeta primers. Here immunoSEQ multiplex PCR was the method, and the copy in TCRdb shows in-frame clones only, minus some. The sample has 200,000 to 250,000 clones, roughly 82% seen once. Sequenced input: PBMCs. These receptor sequences come from a woman between 40 and 55 years old in good health and CMV-seropositive.

V usage is TRBV7-2 and J usage is TRBJ2-7; TRBD2 agrees at 8 bases. V gave up 5 bases and J gave up 3 bases; unmatched junction bases: 9. In germline, CDR1 is SGHTA, CDR2 FQGNSA. This CDR3 has 15 residues. The DNA of the CDR3 is TGTGCCAGCAGCCACCGGGTGGGACTAGACTACGAGCAGTACTTC. It is translated as CASSHRVGLDYEQYF.

This chain uses TRBV7-2 with TRBJ2-1; D perhaps matches TRBD2 (6 bases). This CDR3 is built from 15 residues. CDR1 and CDR2 (germline): SGHTA, FQGNSA. V was trimmed by 5 bases and J by 10 bases, leaving 21 bases between them. The CDR3 spells CASSLSGTRGNEQFF. The CDR3 nucleotides read TGTGCCAGCAGCCTTTCCGGGACCCGCGGGAACGAGCAGTTCTTC.

V is TRBV5-1 and J is TRBJ2-5; D is unresolved. This CDR3 comprises 14 residues. The V gene's germline CDR1 is SGHRS and CDR2 YFSETQ. V shed 0 bases and J shed 1 base, with 7 bases lying between them. The chain's CDR3 is CASSLDHSQETQYF. The CDR3 DNA reads TGCGCCAGCAGCTTGGATCACAGCCAAGAGACCCAGTACTTC.

In its sample, this clone was seen a few times. The germline gene is not matched at one end of the junction; a read error may be the cause. The chain combines TRBV7-7 with TRBJ2-7, with a possible D match to TRBD1 (5 bases). CDR1 and CDR2 (germline): SSHAT, FNYEAQ (reference sequence). The CDR3 is 13 amino acids. For the CDR3, the DNA is TGTGCTAGCAGCTTTGACAGACACTACGAGCAGTACTTC. Translated, it gives CASSFDRHYEQYF.

A note on this clone: Other DNA sequences in this sample translate to the same CDR3. The chain combines TRBV4-1 with TRBJ1-5, with D possibly matching TRBD1 (5 bases). This CDR3 has 15 residues. Germline CDR1 reads MGHRA; CDR2 reads YSYEKL. Trimming took off 0 bases at V and 4 bases at J, with 10 bases between the two ends. The DNA for the CDR3 is TGCGCCAGCAGCCAAGATCTGACAGTTAATCAGCCCCAGCATTTT. Its protein product is CASSQDLTVNQPQHF.

This sequence joins TRBV29-1 and TRBJ1-2, with D possibly being TRBD1 (5 bases). Germline CDR1 and CDR2: SQVTM and ANQGSEA. Trimming cost V 4 bases and J 4 bases, with 13 bases left between them. The CDR3 sequence is 13 residues long. Here the CDR3 DNA reads TGCAGCGTTGTAGACAGCTGGAGCTATGGCTACACCTTC. Its translation is CSVVDSWSYGYTF.